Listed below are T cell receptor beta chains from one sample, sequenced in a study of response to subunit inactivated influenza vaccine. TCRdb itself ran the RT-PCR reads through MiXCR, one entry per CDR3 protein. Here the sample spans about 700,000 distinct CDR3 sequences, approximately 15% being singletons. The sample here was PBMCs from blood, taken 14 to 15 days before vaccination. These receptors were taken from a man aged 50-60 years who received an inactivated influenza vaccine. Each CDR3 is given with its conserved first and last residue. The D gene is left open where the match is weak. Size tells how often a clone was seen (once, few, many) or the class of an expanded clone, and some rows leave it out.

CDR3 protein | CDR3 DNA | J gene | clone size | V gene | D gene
CASSLDPGQTKETQYF | TGTGCCAGCAGCTTAGACCCCGGACAGACCAAAGAGACCCAGTACTTC | TRBJ2-5 | few | TRBV11-2 | .
CASSLKGGPGELFF | TGTGCCAGCAGCTTAAAAGGAGGCCCCGGGGAGCTGTTTTTT | TRBJ2-2 | . | TRBV11-1 | .
CASSWSGTPAYEQYF | TGTGCCAGCAGTTGGTCCGGGACGCCAGCCTACGAGCAGTACTTC | TRBJ2-7 | . | TRBV6-5 | .
CASSEWYRSYEQYF | TGTGCCAGCAGTGAATGGTACAGATCCTACGAGCAGTACTTC | TRBJ2-7 | . | TRBV2 | .
CASSQTNPGTRGGYGYTF | TGCGCCAGCAGCCAGACAAATCCCGGGACACGGGGCGGGTACGGCTACACCTTC | TRBJ1-2 | . | TRBV4-3 | .
CASSRTVFQETQYF | TGCGCCAGCAGCCGAACCGTTTTTCAAGAGACCCAGTACTTC | TRBJ2-5 | many | TRBV4-3 | .
CATSPSGVKQYF | TGTGCCACCAGTCCTTCAGGGGTAAAGCAGTATTTT | TRBJ2-3 | few | TRBV24-1 | .
CASSQEYGMTFF | TGTGCCAGCAGCCAAGAATATGGCATGACTTTCTTT | TRBJ1-1 | many | TRBV3-1 | .
CASSLRSLSLSTGTDYGYTF | TGTGCCAGCAGCCTTAGGTCCCTCTCCCTTAGTACAGGGACCGACTATGGCTACACCTTC | TRBJ1-2 | . | TRBV11-2 | .
CASRKGTGNSGANVLTF | TGTGCCAGCAGGAAAGGGACGGGGAACTCTGGGGCCAACGTCCTGACTTTC | TRBJ2-6 | . | TRBV12-3/TRBV12-4 | .
CSVEGRGTYEQYF | TGCAGCGTTGAGGGCAGAGGAACCTACGAGCAGTACTTC | TRBJ2-7 | . | TRBV29-1 | .
CARSRSGDEQFF | TGTGCCAGGTCCAGGAGCGGCGATGAGCAGTTCTTC | TRBJ2-1 | . | TRBV21-1 | .
CASSLPDRVAYEQYF | TGTGCCAGCAGTTTACCGGACAGGGTTGCCTACGAGCAGTACTTC | TRBJ2-7 | few | TRBV28 | TRBD1
CASSLTAGAEKLFF | TGTGCCAGCAGCCTAACGGCCGGGGCCGAAAAACTGTTTTTT | TRBJ1-4 | . | TRBV14 | .